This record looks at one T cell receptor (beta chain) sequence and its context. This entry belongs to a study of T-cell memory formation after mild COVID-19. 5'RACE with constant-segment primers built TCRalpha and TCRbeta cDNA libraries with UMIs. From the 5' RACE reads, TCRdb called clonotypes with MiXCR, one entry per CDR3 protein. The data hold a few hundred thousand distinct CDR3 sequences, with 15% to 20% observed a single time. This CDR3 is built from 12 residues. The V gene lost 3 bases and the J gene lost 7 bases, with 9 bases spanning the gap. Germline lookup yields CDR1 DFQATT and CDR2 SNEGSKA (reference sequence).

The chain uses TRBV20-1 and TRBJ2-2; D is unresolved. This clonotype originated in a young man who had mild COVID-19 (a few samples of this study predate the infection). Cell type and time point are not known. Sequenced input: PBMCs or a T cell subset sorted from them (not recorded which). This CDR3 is CSASRVVGELFF. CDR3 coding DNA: TGCAGTGCTAGCCGTGTGGTCGGGGAGCTGTTTTTT.